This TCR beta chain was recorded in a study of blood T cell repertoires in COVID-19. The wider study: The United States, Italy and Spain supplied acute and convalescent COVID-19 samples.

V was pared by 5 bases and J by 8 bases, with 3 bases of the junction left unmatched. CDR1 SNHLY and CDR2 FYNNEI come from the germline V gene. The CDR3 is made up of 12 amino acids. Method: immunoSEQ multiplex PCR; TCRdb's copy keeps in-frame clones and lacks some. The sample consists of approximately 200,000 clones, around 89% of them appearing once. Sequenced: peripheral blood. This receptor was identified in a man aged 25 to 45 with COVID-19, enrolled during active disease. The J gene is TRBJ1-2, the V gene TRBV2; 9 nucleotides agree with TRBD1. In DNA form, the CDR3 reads TGTGCCAGCAGTCTTGACAGGGGGGGCTACACCTTC. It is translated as CASSLDRGGYTF.